These 21 T cell receptor beta chains came from one sample sequenced in a study of shared clonotypes between healthy human individuals. The protocol was immunoSEQ multiplex PCR, while the TCRdb copy is restricted to in-frame clones and leaves out a portion. Of 530,000 or so clones in the sample, around 79% are singletons; the top ten hold 9.5% to 15%. Sequenced input: PBMCs. These receptors were obtained from a middle-aged woman in good health. Some clones in this sample may be carry-over from other donors' samples.

The V call is TRBV28, the J call TRBJ2-3; TRBD2 matches 11 bases. V dropped 6 bases and J dropped 0; count of bases not matched to a gene: 8. There are 17 residues in the CDR3. Looked up from germline, CDR1 is MDHEN and CDR2 is SYDVKM. CDR3 sequence: CASSVSSGRSSTDTQYF. Written as DNA, the CDR3 is TGTGCCAGCAGCGTATCTAGCGGGAGGAGCAGCACAGATACGCAGTATTTT.

This clone was seen once. The chain employs TRBV10-2 and TRBJ2-6, with 10 positions matching TRBD1. The CDR3 is 18 amino acids. V shed 6 bases and J 0 bases; nucleotides not matched to a gene: 8. CDR1 is WSHSY and CDR2 is SAAADI in the germline V gene. As DNA, the CDR3 is TGCGCCAGCAGAGCTGACAGGGGGCTACGCTCTGGGGCCAACGTCCTGACTTTC. It codes for CASRADRGLRSGANVLTF.

This clone was picked up a small number of times. CDR3 in DNA: TGTGCCAGCAGCCAAGACAGGGGGCCATCCTACGAGCAGTACTTC. It specifies CASSQDRGPSYEQYF. The rearrangement joins TRBV4-2 to TRBJ2-7, with 8 positions matching TRBD1. The CDR3 consists of 15 residues. Losses at the gene ends were 0 bases for V and 1 base for J; bases not matched to a gene: 2. Germline V gene lookup returns CDR1 LGHNA and CDR2 YNFKEQ.

The chain uses TRBV28 and TRBJ1-1; the D gene is possibly TRBD1 (6 bases). CDR3 length: 14 residues. Between the trimmed V and J ends, which lost 6 bases and 6 bases, there was a span of 17 bases. Germline V gives CDR1 MDHEN, CDR2 SYDVKM. Here the CDR3 DNA reads TGTGCCAGCAGAACACAGGGCGCTTCCTCTGAAGCTTTCTTT. Encoded protein: CASRTQGASSEAFF.

This sequence joins TRBV27 and TRBJ2-5; D is perhaps TRBD2 (5 bases). V was clipped by 5 bases and J by 5 bases, with 15 bases between them. The germline V gene encodes CDR1 MNHEY and CDR2 SMNVEV (reference sequence). CDR3 size: 14 residues. Written as DNA, the CDR3 is TGTGCCAGCAGTCGGACTTACTTTCTCGAGACCCAGTACTTC. Translated: CASSRTYFLETQYF.

This chain connects TRBV5-1 to TRBJ2-7; D not certain. V was pared by 0 bases and J by 2 bases, with 9 bases between. The length of the CDR3 is 14 residues. Germline V lookup: CDR1 SGHRS, CDR2 YFSETQ. The CDR3 DNA reads TGCGCCAGCAGCTTGGCTGTATCGACCTACGAGCAGTACTTC. Translated, it gives CASSLAVSTYEQYF.

The chain uses TRBV5-4 and TRBJ2-4, with D possibly being TRBD2 (6 bases). Germline-derived CDR1 and CDR2 are SGHNT and YYREEE (reference sequence). The germline V and J ends were trimmed by 3 bases and 8 bases, with 15 bases remaining between them. This CDR3 is 14 amino acids long. This CDR3 is CASSWREEGHIQYF. Written as DNA, the CDR3 is TGTGCCAGCAGCTGGAGGGAAGAGGGCCACATTCAGTACTTC.

A word on this clone: A far larger clone lies a single base away; this is likely a read error. The sample carries other DNA sequences with the same CDR3. V gene TRBV27 combines with J gene TRBJ1-5, with TRBD1 as a possible D gene (5 bases). Germline V lookup: CDR1 MNHEY, CDR2 SMNVEV (reference sequence). V was cut by 4 bases and J by 1 base, with 5 bases left in between. This CDR3 has 13 residues. CDR3 protein: CASSWDSNQPQHF. The DNA for the CDR3 is TGTGCCAGCAGTTGGGACAGCAATCAGCCCCAGCATTTT.

The table lists this clone with many counts. The chain joins TRBV15 to TRBJ1-6; D ambiguous. The V end was cut by 0 bases, the J end by 10 bases, with 7 bases between. The CDR3 runs to 13 residues. CDR1 and CDR2 from the germline V gene are LNHNV and YYDKDF (reference sequence). CDR3 bases: TGTGCCACCAGCAGAGAACGTCGGTCACCCCTCCACTTT. Protein product: CATSRERRSPLHF. Full variable domain (missing parts from reference TRBV15 and TRBJ1-6): DAMVIQNPRYQVTQFGKPVTLSCSQTLNHNVMYWYQQKSSQAPKLLFHYYDKDFNNEADTPDNFQSRRPNTSFCFLDIRSPGLGDTAMYLCATSRERRSPLHFGNGTRLTVT.

This chain joins TRBV4-3 and TRBJ2-7; no reliable D call. The V gene lost 0 bases and the J gene lost 3 bases, with 9 bases spanning the gap. The CDR3 contains 14 residues. CDR1 is LGHNA, CDR2 YSLEER, per germline. In nucleotides, the CDR3 is TGCGCCAGCAGCCAAGAAAAAACAGACTACGAGCAGTACTTC. Its protein is CASSQEKTDYEQYF.

The chain carries TRBV11-2 and TRBJ1-2, with 10 bases matching TRBD1. Per the germline V gene, CDR1 is SGHAT and CDR2 is FQNNGV. The CDR3 length is 17 residues. Unmatched junction bases numbered 13, after V lost 5 bases and J lost 4 bases. CDR3 DNA: TGTGCCAGCAGCCCCGAGCCCGGGACAGGGGAAATCTATGGCTACACCTTC. Its protein product is CASSPEPGTGEIYGYTF.

This rearrangement joins TRBV7-2 to TRBJ2-2; D is possibly TRBD1 (5 bases). There are 15 residues in the CDR3. V lost 1 base, J lost 5 bases, and 11 bases lay in between. In germline, CDR1 is SGHTA, CDR2 FQGNSA. This chain's CDR3 is CASSLGRVDTGELFF. DNA of the CDR3: TGTGCCAGCAGCTTAGGCAGGGTGGATACCGGGGAGCTGTTTTTT.

The chain is built from TRBV30 and TRBJ2-1, with D hard to call. Germline CDR1 and CDR2: GTSNPN and SVGIG (reference sequence). V lost 4 bases to trimming and J lost 2 bases, with 15 bases between them. This CDR3 is 15 amino acids long. This CDR3 is CAWTPYAVTYNEQFF. CDR3 nucleotides: TGTGCCTGGACGCCCTATGCGGTTACCTACAATGAGCAGTTCTTC.

The CDR3 sequence is CASRRSPWETQYF. CDR3 coding DNA: TGCGCCAGCAGACGTTCCCCCTGGGAGACCCAGTACTTC. The chain has TRBV10-1 and TRBJ2-5; D remains ambiguous. With 6 bases removed from V and 5 bases from J, the gap between germline ends came to 13 bases. From germline, CDR1 is WNHNN and CDR2 SYGVQD (reference sequence). There are 13 residues in the CDR3.

This clone was seen more than once but under ten times. V and J are TRBV14 and TRBJ2-2; D remains ambiguous. This CDR3 contains 15 residues. Trimming took 3 bases from V and 7 from J, leaving 15 bases between them. CDR1 SGHDN and CDR2 FVKESK come from the germline V gene. Written as DNA, the CDR3 is TGTGCCAGCAGCCAGGACCTTCGCCGATTCGGGGAGCTGTTTTTT. This sequence encodes CASSQDLRRFGELFF.

The chain links TRBV15 to TRBJ2-3, with 14 positions matching TRBD2. The CDR3 has 19 residues. V gave up 0 bases and J gave up 0 bases; unmatched junction bases: 5. Germline values: CDR1 LNHNV, CDR2 YYDKDF (reference sequence). CDR3 bases: TGTGCCACCAGCAGAGATTTGGGACTAGCGGGAGTGAGCACAGATACGCAGTATTTT. Translation gives CATSRDLGLAGVSTDTQYF.

This clone was seen only a few times. This chain joins TRBV10-3 and TRBJ1-5, with 9 bases matching TRBD1. This CDR3 region has 13 residues. Germline V gene lookup returns CDR1 ENHRY and CDR2 SYGVKD. J gave up 3 bases and V 10 bases, and 4 bases lay outside the gene matches. CDR3 residues: CATGQGHNQPQHF. The CDR3 region has the DNA TGTGCCACGGGACAGGGCCACAATCAGCCCCAGCATTTT.

Points on this clone: The germline gene is not matched at one end of the junction; a read error may be the cause. The V and J genes are TRBV6-4 and TRBJ2-1; D is unresolved. There are 15 residues in the CDR3. Germline values: CDR1 MRHNA, CDR2 SNTAGT. The CDR3 region is CASSPLFGSFNEQFF. In DNA, the CDR3 is TGTGCCAGCAGCCCCCTTTTTGGCTCCTTCAATGAGCAGTTCTTC.

Note on this clone: The sample has other DNA sequences that encode this CDR3 too. This chain uses TRBV5-8 with TRBJ1-5; possibly TRBD1 for D (5 bases). Germline CDR1 is SGHTS and CDR2 is YDEGEE. The CDR3 spans 14 residues. The V end was cut by 0 bases, the J end by 3 bases, with 7 bases between. CDR3 amino acids: CASSLGQLNQPQHF. Here the CDR3 DNA reads TGTGCCAGCAGCTTGGGACAGCTCAATCAGCCCCAGCATTTT.

This clone was seen a few times. This chain links TRBV6-1 with TRBJ2-1; possible D gene TRBD1, 6 bases. This CDR3 region has 15 residues. Trimming cost V 6 bases and J 2 bases, with 14 bases left between them. The germline V gene encodes CDR1 MNHNS and CDR2 SASEGT. CDR3: CASSHGTQPYNEQFF. The CDR3 DNA sequence: TGTGCCAGCAGCCACGGGACACAACCCTACAATGAGCAGTTCTTC.

V is TRBV6-4 and J is TRBJ1-1; 10 bases are a match to TRBD1. The CDR3 is made up of 14 amino acids. Losses at the gene ends were 6 bases for V and 4 bases for J; bases not matched to a gene: 5. Looked up from germline, CDR1 is MRHNA and CDR2 is SNTAGT. This chain's CDR3 is CASSPGQGSTEAFF. As DNA, the CDR3 is TGTGCCAGCAGCCCGGGACAGGGGAGCACTGAAGCTTTCTTT.